This TCR beta chain was profiled in a study of immune evolution from preneoplasia to lung adenocarcinoma. Per the germline V gene, CDR1 is ENHRY and CDR2 is SYGVKD. The CDR3 contains 15 residues. V was shortened by 3 bases and J by 0 bases, with 9 bases between the two germline ends. Profiled with immunoSEQ multiplex PCR; TCRdb holds only in-frame clones, not every one. The profile shows about 7,200 clones, under 85% of them singletons. Study-level findings and limits: From normal lung to invasive adenocarcinoma, top clone frequencies appeared to decrease. Normal lung had highest clonality; later lesions appeared denser, more diverse.

This clone came up a few times. The antigen remains undetermined. Two lung cancer pathologists independently confirmed each histologic diagnosis. The clonotype originates from a person between 65 and 79 years old with lung adenocarcinoma. The sequenced sample was FFPE adjacent normal lung tissue. This chain links TRBV10-3 with TRBJ1-3; D gene uncertain. In DNA, the CDR3 is TGTGCCATCAGTGACCTTTTAGGCTCTGGAAACACCATATATTTT. Its protein is CAISDLLGSGNTIYF.